The 14 T cell receptor beta chains listed next were all sequenced from one sample in a study of blood T cell repertoires in COVID-19. This table comes from immunoSEQ multiplex PCR, and its TCRdb copy is limited to in-frame clones, with some not included. Found here are a few hundred thousand clones, approximately 91% of them singletons; the top ten hold 0.7%. Sequenced input: peripheral blood. These receptor sequences come from a human donor in a cohort sampled during active COVID-19.

The genes are TRBV4-2 and TRBJ1-2; D is perhaps TRBD1 (6 bases). The CDR3 has 15 residues. Trimming cost V 1 base and J 5 bases, with 14 bases left between them. From germline, CDR1 is LGHNA and CDR2 YNFKEQ. CDR3 sequence (DNA): TGTGCCAGCAGCCAAGCCCAGAGGCAGGGGTATGGCTACACCTTC. This gives the protein CASSQAQRQGYGYTF.

The J gene is TRBJ2-1, the V gene TRBV28; 10 bases are a match to TRBD2. The germline CDR1 and CDR2 sequences are MDHEN and SYDVKM. After removal of 5 bases from V and 9 bases from J, the junction contained 10 bases not matched to a gene. There are 15 residues in the CDR3. CDR3 sequence: CASSTSGGARSEQFF. DNA of the CDR3: TGTGCCAGCAGTACAAGCGGGGGGGCCCGCAGTGAGCAGTTCTTC.

The rearrangement joins TRBV28 to TRBJ1-1, with a possible D match to TRBD1 (5 bases). CDR3 size: 14 residues. CDR1 and CDR2 (germline): MDHEN, SYDVKM. V lost 4 bases and J lost 4, with 13 bases in between. The CDR3 spells CASSSLWGGTEAFF. The DNA for the CDR3 is TGTGCCAGCAGTTCCCTTTGGGGCGGCACTGAAGCTTTCTTT.

V and J are TRBV6-6 and TRBJ1-5, with a possible D match to TRBD1 (5 bases). CDR3 length equals 14 residues. Germline V CDR1 and CDR2: MNHNY, SVGAGI (reference sequence). Trimming removed 3 bases from V and 9 bases from J, with 15 bases in between. The CDR3 sequence is CASSYQGGRPPQHF. The CDR3 bases are TGTGCCAGCAGTTATCAGGGCGGCCGGCCGCCCCAGCATTTT.

The genes are TRBV4-3 and TRBJ2-7; 12 positions agree with TRBD2. Per germline, CDR1 LGHNA and CDR2 YSLEER. This CDR3 comprises 16 residues. Trimming took 1 base from V and 3 from J; bases not matched to a gene: 4. The CDR3 loop is CASSQGTLAGGYEQYF. The CDR3 nucleotides read TGCGCCAGCAGCCAAGGGACACTAGCGGGAGGCTACGAGCAGTACTTC.

The J gene is TRBJ2-1, the V gene TRBV4-3; D is unclear. CDR3 length: 18 residues. V lost 0 bases and J 4 bases, leaving 19 bases between the germline ends. Germline CDR1 and CDR2: LGHNA and YSLEER. The CDR3: CASSQEPRLGPRYNEQFF. The CDR3 DNA sequence: TGCGCCAGCAGCCAAGAGCCTCGGTTGGGCCCCCGTTACAATGAGCAGTTCTTC.

The chain links TRBV9 to TRBJ1-2; 9 bases are shared with TRBD1. Germline CDR1 SGDLS, CDR2 YYNGEE. The CDR3 has 14 amino acids. The V gene end was trimmed by 3 bases and the J gene end by 8 bases; junction bases not matched to a gene: 8. This CDR3 is CASSAPGQGYGYTF. The CDR3 nucleotides read TGTGCCAGCAGCGCCCCGGGACAGGGATACGGCTACACCTTC.

This chain links TRBV16 with TRBJ1-2, with D hard to call. The CDR3 contains 17 residues. Trimming pared 0 bases from V and 4 bases from J, leaving 18 bases between. Germline CDR1 is KGHSY and CDR2 is FQNENV. The DNA for the CDR3 is TGTGCCAGCAGCCAATCGCAAACCCTCCCCTGGAGCTATGGCTACACCTTC. It codes for CASSQSQTLPWSYGYTF.

This chain uses TRBV7-2 with TRBJ2-1; TRBD2 aligns across 8 bases. The CDR3 spans 16 residues. With 4 bases clipped from V and 1 base from J, the junction kept 6 bases outside the gene matches. Germline CDR1 SGHTA, CDR2 FQGNSA. CDR3 in DNA: TGTGCCAGCAGCTCCCGAAGCGGGAGTTCCTACAATGAGCAGTTCTTC. It specifies CASSSRSGSSYNEQFF.

The V call is TRBV6-2 or TRBV6-3, the J call TRBJ2-7; 13 nucleotides match TRBD2. V shed 2 bases, J shed 4 bases, and the junction held 11 bases outside the gene matches. Germline-derived CDR1 and CDR2 are MNHEY and SVGEGT. The CDR3 extends over 18 amino acids. CDR3 region: CASSYEPAGLAGVYEQYF. The CDR3 DNA sequence: TGTGCCAGCAGTTACGAACCTGCCGGACTAGCGGGAGTTTACGAGCAGTACTTC.

The chain recombines TRBV7-3 with TRBJ2-3, with TRBD2 identical over 11 bases. The CDR3 spans 16 residues. CDR1 is SGHTA, CDR2 FQGTGA, per germline. V shed 5 bases and J 6 bases; nucleotides not matched to a gene: 10. The CDR3 bases are TGTGCCAGCAGCCAAGATAGCGGGAGGGCCAGGGATACGCAGTATTTT. It translates to CASSQDSGRARDTQYF.

The chain has TRBV15 and TRBJ2-7; 10 positions match TRBD1. The length of the CDR3 is 15 residues. The J segment lost 6 bases and the V segment lost 4 bases, leaving 9 bases of the junction unmatched. Germline CDR1 LNHNV, CDR2 YYDKDF (reference sequence). The CDR3: CATSIRPGTGVEQYF. CDR3 coding DNA: TGTGCCACCAGCATCCGTCCCGGGACAGGGGTCGAGCAGTACTTC.

The chain is built from TRBV11-2 and TRBJ1-2; 9 bases agree with TRBD1. This CDR3 has 15 residues. Germline values: CDR1 SGHAT, CDR2 FQNNGV. J gave up 1 base and V 5 bases, and 5 bases lay outside the gene matches. The CDR3 sequence: CASSLQGAFNYGYTF. The CDR3 DNA follows: TGTGCCAGCAGCCTACAGGGGGCGTTTAACTATGGCTACACCTTC.

This chain joins TRBV5-6 and TRBJ1-2, with TRBD1 identical over 7 bases. The germline gives CDR1 SGHDT, CDR2 YYEEEE. Germline trimming cut 4 bases from V and 5 bases from J; bases unmatched to any gene: 5. The CDR3 contains 13 residues. The CDR3 bases are TGTGCCAGCAGCGTGGACAGGCGATATGGCTACACCTTC. Translating gives CASSVDRRYGYTF.